What follows are 14 T cell receptor beta chains derived from one specimen sequenced in a study of T cells in Graves' hyperthyroidism and ophthalmopathy. Amplified regions were TCR beta CDR3 sequences from RNA transcripts. When the TCR CDR3 underwent first-round RT-PCR, the HTBI primer set was used. TCRdb reprocessed the multiplex PCR reads via MiXCR and lists one record per CDR3 protein. The repertoire has about 500,000 distinct CDR3 sequences, more than 15% of them found once; the top ten carry less than 30%. The sequenced sample consisted of blood. The receptors here all came from a woman younger than 45 with Graves' ophthalmopathy.

V gene TRBV5-1 combines with J gene TRBJ2-2; 11 bases map to TRBD1. The germline gives CDR1 SGHRS, CDR2 YFSETQ. This CDR3 has 15 amino acids. V lost 4 bases, J lost 4 bases, and 3 bases stayed unmatched. The CDR3: CASSADRGRTGELFF. The CDR3, as DNA: TGCGCCAGCAGCGCGGACAGGGGGCGCACCGGGGAGCTGTTTTTT.

The chain combines TRBV19 with TRBJ2-3; D possibly corresponds to TRBD1 (5 bases). The CDR3 spans 14 residues. Trimming cost V 3 bases and J 2 bases, with 9 bases left between them. CDR1 and CDR2 from the germline V gene are LNHDA and SQIVND (reference sequence). The CDR3 protein is CASSMQGNTDTQYF. Written as DNA, the CDR3 is TGTGCCAGTAGTATGCAGGGCAACACAGATACGCAGTATTTT.

This clonotype was seen at least ten times. The chain couples TRBV3-1 to TRBJ2-7, with D perhaps matching TRBD1 (6 bases). V was trimmed by 2 bases and J by 0 bases, leaving 11 bases between them. The germline V gene encodes CDR1 LGHDT and CDR2 YNNKEL (reference sequence). The CDR3 is 15 amino acids. CDR3: CASSQRGQSSYEQYF. CDR3 DNA: TGTGCCAGCAGCCAACGAGGACAGAGCTCCTACGAGCAGTACTTC.

As regards this clonotype: With a much larger clone just one base away, this may be a read error. This sequence joins TRBV7-3 and TRBJ2-2; no reliable D call. CDR1 and CDR2 (germline): SGHTA, FQGTGA. Trimming took off 2 bases at V and 3 bases at J, with 13 bases between the two ends. The CDR3 covers 16 residues. CDR3 region: CASSLVPGVHTGELFF. Written as DNA, the CDR3 is TGTGCCAGCAGCTTAGTGCCAGGAGTACACACCGGGGAGCTGTTTTTT.

V gene TRBV9 combines with J gene TRBJ2-7; the D call may be TRBD1 or TRBD2 (5 bases each). The V end lost 0 bases, the J end lost 5 bases, and 18 bases lay between the germline ends. The germline V gene encodes CDR1 SGDLS and CDR2 YYNGEE. The CDR3 contains 16 residues. This CDR3 is CASSVAGTPLGNEQYF. The CDR3 DNA follows: TGTGCCAGCAGCGTAGCCGGGACCCCTCTTGGCAACGAGCAGTACTTC.

This clonotype turned up a few times. A much larger clone lies one base from this, so it may be a read error. The rearrangement joins TRBV11-1 to TRBJ2-5; TRBD2 aligns across 8 bases. CDR1 and CDR2 from the germline V gene are SGHAT and FQDESV (reference sequence). This CDR3 has 14 residues. As DNA, the CDR3 is TGTGCCGGCAGCCTCGCCGGGACTAGGGAGACCCAGTACTTC. Encoded protein: CAGSLAGTRETQYF.

Many counts were recorded for this clonotype. V and J are TRBV29-1 and TRBJ1-1, with D maybe TRBD1 (5 bases). Germline-derived CDR1 and CDR2 are SQVTM and ANQGSEA. The CDR3 is 11 amino acids. The V and J ends lost 0 bases and 11 bases respectively, with 10 bases between them. CDR3 sequence: CSVEDLGVAFF. As DNA, the CDR3 is TGCAGCGTTGAAGATCTGGGGGTCGCTTTCTTT.

Ten or more counts support this clonotype. The chain links TRBV6-2 or TRBV6-3 to TRBJ2-5, with 9 bases matching TRBD2. J lost 2 bases, V lost 10 bases, and 11 bases had no gene match. CDR1 is MNHEY and CDR2 is SVGEGT in the germline V gene. This CDR3 has 15 amino acids. CDR3 coding DNA: TGTGCCATCCAACTCCTAGCGGGACCGCAAGAGACCCAGTACTTC. Translating it yields CAIQLLAGPQETQYF.

This clonotype is a singleton in its sample. The chain links TRBV6-1 to TRBJ2-1, with 8 bases matching TRBD1. CDR1 and CDR2 (germline): MNHNS, SASEGT. The trim removed 6 bases at V and 7 bases at J, leaving 5 bases unmatched. The CDR3 runs to 13 residues. The CDR3 reads CASSDRGQNEQFF. CDR3 DNA sequence: TGTGCCAGCAGCGACAGGGGACAAAATGAGCAGTTCTTC.

A remark on this clonotype: This may be a read error: a much more frequent sequence differs by one nucleotide. The chain carries TRBV3-1 and TRBJ2-2, with D unclear. Germline assignment: CDR1 LGHDT and CDR2 YNNKEL (reference sequence). This CDR3 comprises 14 residues. V was trimmed by 7 bases and J by 2 bases, leaving 11 bases between them. The CDR3 is CASNIGRNTGELFF. The CDR3, as DNA: TGTGCCAGCAACATTGGACGAAACACCGGGGAGCTGTTTTTT.

The chain has TRBV20-1 and TRBJ2-5; TRBD1 is a possible D gene (5 bases). Germline CDR1 reads DFQATT; CDR2 reads SNEGSKA (reference sequence). The CDR3 contains 11 residues. V was clipped by 8 bases and J by 5 bases, with 12 bases between them. The CDR3 here is CSFSGSETQYF. The CDR3 DNA reads TGCAGTTTCTCAGGGTCGGAGACCCAGTACTTC.

This sequence joins TRBV29-1 and TRBJ1-5, with a weak D call TRBD1 (5 bases). This CDR3 comprises 14 residues. Germline V gene data show CDR1 as SQVTM and CDR2 as ANQGSEA. Trimming took 1 base from V and 2 from J, leaving 9 bases between them. Here the CDR3 reads CSVEVQGGNQPQHF. The CDR3 DNA reads TGCAGCGTTGAAGTACAAGGGGGCAATCAGCCCCAGCATTTT. Combining the CDR3 with reference TRBV29-1 and TRBJ1-5 gives the whole variable domain SAVISQKPSRDICQRGTSLTIQCQVDSQVTMMFWYRQQPGQSLTLIATANQGSEATYESGFVIDKFPISRPNLTFSTLTVSNMSPEDSSIYLCSVEVQGGNQPQHFGDGTRLSIL.

This clonotype was detected ten times or more. This chain uses TRBV18 with TRBJ1-1; D is undetermined. Germline CDR1 is KGHSH and CDR2 is LQKENI. The V end was cut by 4 bases, the J end by 1 base, with 7 bases between. The CDR3 consists of 13 residues. In DNA, the CDR3 is TGTGCCAGCTCACTAACAGCGAACACTGAAGCTTTCTTT. Amino acid sequence: CASSLTANTEAFF. The variable domain in full, completed from reference TRBV18 and TRBJ1-1, reads NAGVMQNPRHLVRRRGQEARLRCSPMKGHSHVYWYRQLPEEGLKFMVYLQKENIIDESGMPKERFSAEFPKEGPSILRIQQVVRGDSAAYFCASSLTANTEAFFGQGTRLTVV.

This clonotype was seen a few times. The rearrangement links TRBV27 to TRBJ2-6; D not certain. The CDR3 sequence is 15 residues long. The ends were cut back, 2 bases at V and 0 bases at J, with 5 bases in the middle. Germline V gene lookup returns CDR1 MNHEY and CDR2 SMNVEV (reference sequence). CDR3 sequence: CASSLEISGANVLTF. CDR3 DNA sequence: TGTGCCAGCAGTTTAGAAATCTCTGGGGCCAACGTCCTGACTTTC.